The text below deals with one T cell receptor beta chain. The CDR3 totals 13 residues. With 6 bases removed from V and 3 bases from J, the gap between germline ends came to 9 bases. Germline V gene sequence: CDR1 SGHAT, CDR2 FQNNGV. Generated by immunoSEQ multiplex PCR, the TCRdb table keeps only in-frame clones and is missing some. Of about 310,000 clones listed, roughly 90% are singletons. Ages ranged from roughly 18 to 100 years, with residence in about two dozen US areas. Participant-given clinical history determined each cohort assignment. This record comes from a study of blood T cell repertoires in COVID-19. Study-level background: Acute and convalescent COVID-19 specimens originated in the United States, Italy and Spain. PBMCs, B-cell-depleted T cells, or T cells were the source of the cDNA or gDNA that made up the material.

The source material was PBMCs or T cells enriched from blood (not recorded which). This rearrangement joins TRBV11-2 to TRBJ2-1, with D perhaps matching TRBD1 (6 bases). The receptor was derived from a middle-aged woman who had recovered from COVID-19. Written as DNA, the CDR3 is TGTGCCAGCAGTAGGGACAACTACAATGAGCAGTTCTTC. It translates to CASSRDNYNEQFF.